This T cell receptor beta chain was retrieved from a study of blood T cell repertoires in COVID-19. CDR1 MNHEY and CDR2 SVGAGI come from the germline V gene. V was shortened by 1 base and J by 1 base, with 13 bases between the two germline ends. This CDR3 contains 16 residues. The data were produced by immunoSEQ multiplex PCR, yet TCRdb's version contains in-frame clones alone and is incomplete. The sample consists of 150,000 to 250,000 clones, roughly four fifths of them appearing once. In assigning cohorts, the study relied on participant-reported clinical history. Before being deemed recovered, Cohort 3 donors had two negative PCRs, clearance, or symptom resolution.

The sequenced sample was PBMCs or T cells enriched from blood (not recorded which). The chain carries TRBV6-5 and TRBJ1-1; D call uncertain. The TCR sequence derives from a middle-aged man who had recovered from COVID-19. The CDR3 spells CASSYLAPGWNTEAFF. CDR3 DNA sequence: TGTGCCAGCAGTTACTTGGCCCCGGGGTGGAACACTGAAGCTTTCTTT.